This is a list of T cell receptor beta chains from one sample in a study of blood T cell repertoires in COVID-19. Clones were read by immunoSEQ multiplex PCR, and TCRdb kept only the in-frame ones, dropping some. The sample comprises about 110,000 clones, about 91% of which are singletons, and approximately 6.8% rests with the top ten. The specimen was peripheral blood. These receptor sequences come from a man aged 45-60 years with active or convalescent COVID-19. Each CDR3 is given with its conserved first and last residue. D genes are given only for firm matches. The listing skips clone size in some rows; elsewhere it reads once, few, many or a size class.

size,V,J,D,CDR3,DNA
.,TRBV19,TRBJ1-5,TRBD1,CASSGDRAVQPQHF,TGTGCCAGTAGTGGGGACAGGGCGGTTCAGCCCCAGCATTTT
.,TRBV11-2,TRBJ1-1,.,CASSSSKLEAFF,TGTGCCAGCAGCTCATCCAAGCTTGAAGCTTTCTTT
.,TRBV7-9,TRBJ2-5,.,CASSPVQGETQYF,TGTGCCAGCAGCCCAGTGCAGGGGGAGACCCAGTACTTC
.,TRBV11-2,TRBJ2-7,TRBD2,CASSPLRREGAYEQYF,TGTGCCAGCAGCCCCCTGAGGCGGGAGGGAGCCTACGAGCAGTACTTC
.,TRBV6-6,TRBJ1-3,.,CASSQVRPSGNTIYF,TGTGCCAGCAGCCAAGTCAGGCCCTCTGGAAACACCATATATTTT
.,TRBV19,TRBJ1-3,.,CASSIQPGSGNTIYF,TGTGCCAGTAGTATACAACCAGGCTCTGGAAACACCATATATTTT
.,TRBV28,TRBJ2-1,.,CASSTGSVLTYNEQFF,TGTGCCAGCAGTACGGGTAGCGTCCTAACCTACAATGAGCAGTTCTTC
.,TRBV30,TRBJ2-1,.,CAWSGGSTYNEQFF,TGTGCCTGGAGTGGGGGCAGCACCTACAATGAGCAGTTCTTC
.,TRBV5-4,TRBJ2-3,TRBD2,CASRHWTSGSRDTQYF,TGTGCCAGCAGACATTGGACTAGCGGGAGTCGAGATACGCAGTATTTT
.,TRBV30,TRBJ1-1,.,CAWRGAPYTEAFF,TGTGCCTGGAGGGGGGCCCCTTACACTGAAGCTTTCTTT
.,TRBV3-1/TRBV3-2,TRBJ2-1,TRBD2,CASSQLAGVGGNEQFF,TGTGCCAGCAGCCAACTAGCGGGAGTAGGGGGGAATGAGCAGTTCTTC
.,TRBV6-1,TRBJ2-1,TRBD1,CASSEAGQVPYNEQFF,TGTGCCAGCAGTGAAGCCGGACAGGTCCCTTACAATGAGCAGTTCTTC
once,TRBV29-1,TRBJ2-3,.,CSVILAPTLQYF,TGCAGCGTTATCCTGGCCCCCACCCTCCAGTATTTT
.,TRBV27,TRBJ1-2,.,CASSSLGTSYGYTF,TGTGCCAGCAGTTCACTCGGGACAAGCTATGGCTACACCTTC
.,TRBV18,TRBJ2-3,TRBD2,CASSTYRGLASSTDTQYF,TGTGCCAGCTCAACCTACAGGGGACTAGCGTCTAGCACAGATACGCAGTATTTT
.,TRBV4-1,TRBJ2-7,.,CASSLVDGDIYEQYF,TGCGCCAGCAGCCTAGTGGACGGGGATATCTACGAGCAGTACTTC
.,TRBV28,TRBJ2-7,.,CASSSRDEQYF,TGTGCCAGCAGTTCCAGGGACGAGCAGTACTTC
.,TRBV27,TRBJ1-2,TRBD1,CASSSRTGDYGYTF,TGTGCCAGCAGTTCCCGGACAGGTGACTATGGCTACACCTTC
.,TRBV5-1,TRBJ2-7,.,CASSLALELREQYF,TGCGCCAGCAGCTTGGCTCTAGAGCTCCGCGAGCAGTACTTC
.,TRBV4-1,TRBJ1-5,.,CASSQDRGQPQHF,TGCGCCAGCAGTCAAGATAGGGGTCAGCCCCAGCATTTT
.,TRBV5-4,TRBJ2-4,.,CASSFEGGENIQYF,TGTGCCAGCAGCTTCGAGGGCGGCGAAAACATTCAGTACTTC
.,TRBV13,TRBJ2-5,TRBD2,CASSQGRRGAKYF,TGTGCCAGCAGCCAGGGGAGGCGGGGGGCGAAGTACTTC
.,TRBV7-9,TRBJ2-7,.,CASSLDGPGGRNEQYF,TGTGCCAGCAGCTTAGATGGGCCAGGAGGCCGTAACGAGCAGTACTTC
.,TRBV30,TRBJ1-5,.,CALGGVYSNQPQHF,TGTGCCCTCGGGGGGGTTTATAGCAATCAGCCCCAGCATTTT
.,TRBV27,TRBJ1-1,.,CASSFVSGANTEAFF,TGTGCCAGCAGTTTCGTTTCAGGGGCGAACACTGAAGCTTTCTTT